The 22 T cell receptor beta chains reported below all come from one sample, sequenced in a study of glioma-infiltrating T cells. Amplification of TCR alpha and beta CDR3 regions from RNA used iRepertoire nested multiplex PCR. TCRdb ran MiXCR on the multiplex PCR reads and lists one entry per CDR3 protein. The sample has roughly 120,000 distinct CDR3 sequences; about 23% are singletons. Source material: glioma tissue, nonneoplastic brain tissue, or PBMCs (not recorded which). The receptors stem from a human donor with low-grade glioma or glioblastoma, undergoing nonglioma brain surgery, or in good health (not recorded which).

The table lists this clonotype with many counts. This chain links TRBV6-6 with TRBJ2-5, with D unclear. The CDR3 consists of 13 residues. Between the trimmed V and J ends, which lost 2 bases and 2 bases, there was a span of 6 bases. CDR1 and CDR2 (germline): MNHNY, SVGAGI (reference sequence). The CDR3 bases are TGTGCCAGCAGTTACCTTGGGCAAGAGACCCAGTACTTC. Translating gives CASSYLGQETQYF.

This clonotype was recorded at least ten times. V and J are TRBV10-3 and TRBJ2-3, with TRBD2 identical over 11 bases. Trimming took 6 bases from V and 5 from J; bases not matched to a gene: 7. This CDR3 is 15 amino acids long. Germline assignment: CDR1 ENHRY and CDR2 SYGVKD. The CDR3 spells CAIRRLAGSGDTQYF. The DNA of the CDR3 is TGTGCCATCAGGAGACTAGCGGGGAGTGGAGATACGCAGTATTTT.

This clonotype occurred many times. V is TRBV20-1 and J is TRBJ2-7; 9 nucleotides align to TRBD2. With 6 bases clipped from V and 9 bases from J, the junction kept 9 bases outside the gene matches. The CDR3 loop spans 12 amino acids. Germline lookup yields CDR1 DFQATT and CDR2 SNEGSKA (reference sequence). The CDR3 protein is CSAGPGTSPQYF. Written as DNA, the CDR3 is TGCAGTGCCGGGCCCGGGACTAGCCCGCAGTACTTC.

This clonotype was seen more than once but under ten times. This sequence joins TRBV5-4 and TRBJ2-1; TRBD2 agrees at 14 bases. Germline trimming cut 4 bases from V and 2 bases from J; bases unmatched to any gene: 8. The CDR3 is made up of 18 amino acids. Germline CDR1 is SGHNT and CDR2 is YYREEE (reference sequence). CDR3 amino acids: CASSTGLAGVGPYNEQFF. CDR3 nucleotide sequence: TGTGCCAGCAGCACGGGACTAGCGGGAGTTGGACCCTACAATGAGCAGTTCTTC.

This clonotype is termed medium-sized. The chain uses TRBV7-2 and TRBJ1-2; D uncertain. Germline V gene lookup returns CDR1 SGHTA and CDR2 FQGNSA. The ends were cut back, 6 bases at V and 5 bases at J, with 13 bases in the middle. The CDR3 loop spans 13 amino acids. The CDR3 sequence is CASSLEGIYGYTF. In nucleotides, the CDR3 is TGTGCCAGCAGTTTGGAGGGAATATATGGCTACACCTTC.

The genes are TRBV29-1 and TRBJ2-1; 11 bases line up with TRBD2. The CDR3 is made up of 13 amino acids. The V and J ends lost 7 bases and 6 bases, in that order; junction bases with no gene match: 5. CDR1 is SQVTM and CDR2 is ANQGSEA in the germline V gene. The chain's CDR3 is CSALGLAANEQFF. In DNA form, the CDR3 reads TGCAGCGCGTTGGGACTAGCGGCCAATGAGCAGTTCTTC.

This clonotype was observed a handful of times. The J gene is TRBJ1-5, the V gene TRBV10-3; TRBD1 matches 9 bases. The CDR3 contains 15 residues. V lost 3 bases and J lost 2; bases outside the gene matches: 2. Germline V gene data show CDR1 as ENHRY and CDR2 as SYGVKD. CDR3 in amino acids: CAISEGDRGNQPQHF. In DNA form, the CDR3 reads TGTGCCATCAGTGAAGGGGACAGGGGCAATCAGCCCCAGCATTTT.

Ten or more counts support this clonotype. CDR3 in DNA: TGTGCCAGCAGTCCTCTTGCGGGAGTGGGCAAGGGGAATGAGCAGTTCTTC. The encoded protein is CASSPLAGVGKGNEQFF. This chain joins TRBV12-3 or TRBV12-4 and TRBJ2-1; 7 bases map to TRBD2. The CDR3 spans 17 residues. V lost 5 bases and J lost 7; bases outside the gene matches: 17.

Points on this clonotype: Germline is not matched at one junction end, which may reflect a read error. This chain uses TRBV7-2 with TRBJ2-5; D gene ambiguous. CDR1 and CDR2 from the germline V gene are SGHTA and FQGNSA. This CDR3 has 12 residues. The CDR3 loop is CASSLDQETKYF. For the CDR3, the DNA is TGTGCCAGCAGCTTAGACCAAGAGACCAAGTACTTC.

This clonotype was seen just once. It may be a read error: a sequence one base away is much more abundant. The V and J genes are TRBV20-1 and TRBJ2-7; 7 nucleotides agree with TRBD2. J was trimmed by 10 bases and V by 1 base; bases with no gene match: 16. The CDR3 covers 15 residues. Germline V gene lookup returns CDR1 DFQATT and CDR2 SNEGSKA (reference sequence). The CDR3 DNA is TGCAGTGCTAGAGCACAGACTAGCAGGAGGATCGATCAGTACTTC. Its protein product is CSARAQTSRRIDQYF.

This clonotype was counted many times. J is TRBJ1-3 and V is TRBV12-3 or TRBV12-4, with D perhaps matching TRBD1 (5 bases). The CDR3 contains 13 residues. V was shortened by 8 bases and J by 2 bases, with 10 bases between the two germline ends. CDR3 sequence reads: CASGWGAGNTIYF. The CDR3 region has the DNA TGTGCCAGCGGGTGGGGCGCTGGAAACACCATATATTTT.

A note on this clonotype: One end of the junction fails to match germline, which may point to a read error. The CDR3 loop reads CASTLKGAGVNEQYF. CDR3 coding DNA: TGTGCCAGCACCTTAAAGGGAGCGGGAGTCAACGAGCAGTACTTC. V and J are TRBV7-9 and TRBJ2-7; 8 bases agree with TRBD2. Germline CDR1 SEHNR, CDR2 FQNEAQ (reference sequence). The CDR3 has 15 residues. The full variable domain, rest sourced from reference TRBV7-9 and TRBJ2-7, is DTGVSQNPRHKITKRGQNVTFRCDPISEHNRLYWYRQTLGQGPEFLTYFQNEAQLEKSRLLSDRFSAERPKGSFSTLEIQRTEQGDSAMYLCASTLKGAGVNEQYFGPGTRLTVT.

This clonotype was seen at least ten times. The rearrangement joins TRBV6-1 to TRBJ1-1, with a tentative D call TRBD1 (5 bases). This CDR3 is built from 13 residues. The V gene lost 4 bases and the J gene lost 6 bases, with 12 bases spanning the gap. CDR1 MNHNS and CDR2 SASEGT come from the germline V gene. CDR3 in amino acids: CASSAREVAEAFF. The CDR3 region has the DNA TGTGCCAGCAGTGCCAGGGAGGTAGCTGAAGCTTTCTTT.

This clonotype was seen ten or more times. In nucleotides, the CDR3 is TGCGCCAGCAGCCAAGATGCAGGGATTTATACAGATACGCAGTATTTT. This translates into CASSQDAGIYTDTQYF. V usage is TRBV4-3 and J usage is TRBJ2-3; D is possibly TRBD1 (5 bases). Germline values: CDR1 LGHNA, CDR2 YSLEER. The CDR3 extends over 16 amino acids. The V and J ends lost 0 bases and 3 bases respectively, with 13 bases between them.

The V and J genes are TRBV18 and TRBJ2-7; D may be TRBD1 (5 bases). The V end was cut by 0 bases, the J end by 0 bases, with 12 bases between. The CDR3 covers 16 residues. Per the germline V gene, CDR1 is KGHSH and CDR2 is LQKENI. The CDR3 here is CASSPPGYRSSYEQYF. The CDR3 DNA sequence: TGTGCCAGCTCACCACCAGGTTACAGGAGCTCCTACGAGCAGTACTTC.

This clonotype was observed a few times. This chain connects TRBV10-3 to TRBJ1-2, with no clear D. The CDR3 covers 13 residues. Trimming removed 3 bases at V and 4 bases at J, with 9 bases between. Germline CDR1 reads ENHRY; CDR2 reads SYGVKD. Here the CDR3 reads CAISDEGSYGYTF. The DNA for the CDR3 is TGTGCCATCAGTGATGAGGGCAGCTATGGCTACACCTTC.

This clonotype was counted at least ten times. J is TRBJ2-3 and V is TRBV6-6; 7 nucleotides align to TRBD2. Trimming removed 2 bases from V and 6 bases from J; junction bases left unmatched: 5. Germline CDR1 MNHNY, CDR2 SVGAGI (reference sequence). This CDR3 comprises 14 residues. CDR3 DNA: TGTGCCAGCAGTTACAGCGGGATAGCGGATACGCAGTATTTT. Amino acid sequence: CASSYSGIADTQYF.

This clonotype was counted many times. V and J are TRBV19 and TRBJ2-3; the D is unclear. The length of the CDR3 is 13 residues. CDR1 is LNHDA and CDR2 is SQIVND in the germline V gene (reference sequence). Trimming shortened V by 3 bases and J by 4 bases, and 8 bases separated the two germline ends. CDR3: CASSIQRSDTQYF. The CDR3, as DNA: TGTGCCAGTAGTATTCAAAGGTCAGATACGCAGTATTTT.

V and J are TRBV5-1 and TRBJ2-3; the match to TRBD2 covers 8 bases. CDR1 and CDR2 from the germline V gene are SGHRS and YFSETQ. The J segment lost 0 bases and the V segment lost 4 bases, leaving 7 bases of the junction unmatched. CDR3 size: 16 residues. CDR3 amino acids: CASSAFSGTSTDTQYF. The CDR3 coding sequence is TGCGCCAGCAGCGCCTTTAGCGGGACTAGCACAGATACGCAGTATTTT.

This clonotype was detected many times. The chain has TRBV7-9 and TRBJ2-7; 11 bases align to TRBD2. The CDR3 sequence is 14 residues long. In germline, CDR1 is SEHNR, CDR2 FQNEAQ (reference sequence). Germline trimming cut 5 bases from V and 6 bases from J; bases unmatched to any gene: 6. The CDR3 spells CASSVTSGGLEQYF. The CDR3 DNA reads TGTGCCAGCAGCGTTACTAGCGGGGGACTCGAGCAGTACTTC.

This clonotype was detected a few times. The chain has TRBV7-9 and TRBJ2-3; 10 positions agree with TRBD2. The germline CDR1 and CDR2 sequences are SEHNR and FQNEAQ (reference sequence). The CDR3 extends over 16 amino acids. The V segment lost 6 bases and the J segment 2 bases; nucleotides outside the gene matches: 8. CDR3 region: CASSSNLAGATDTQYF. CDR3 in DNA: TGTGCCAGCAGTTCGAACCTAGCGGGAGCCACAGATACGCAGTATTTT.

The table lists this clonotype with a count of one. A much larger clone lies one base from this, so it may be a read error. The rearrangement uses TRBV10-3 and TRBJ1-3; 11 nucleotides align to TRBD1. Germline assignment: CDR1 ENHRY and CDR2 SYGVKD. The CDR3 totals 16 residues. CDR3: CAISWTGGASVNTIYF. The DNA of the CDR3 is TGTGCCATCAGCTGGACAGGGGGCGCCTCTGTAAACACCATATATTTT.